These 11 T cell receptor beta chains were sequenced from one sample in a study of spatial heterogeneity in lung cancer. TCRdb reprocessed the 5' RACE reads with MiXCR, giving one entry per CDR3 protein. The sample consists of about 12,000 distinct CDR3 sequences, 14% of them appearing once. Time point here: sample taken at primary tumor resection. From tumor, nontumor lung or frozen PBMC, whole RNA was taken unsorted for sequencing. The source was PBMCs, collected at surgery. All receptors come from a male donor with early-stage non-small cell lung cancer.

V and J are TRBV3-1 and TRBJ2-7; D is uncertain. Deletions cut 1 base from V and 6 bases from J, with 4 bases between. The CDR3 has 11 residues. Germline CDR1 reads LGHDT; CDR2 reads YNNKEL (reference sequence). CDR3 bases: TGTGCCAGCAGCCAAGGGGGCGAGCAGTACTTC. Its protein is CASSQGGEQYF.

This clonotype showed up just a few times. The chain is built from TRBV10-3 and TRBJ2-3; no definite D call. Germline loops: CDR1 ENHRY, CDR2 SYGVKD. The CDR3 loop spans 12 amino acids. V was clipped by 3 bases and J by 0 bases, with 1 base between them. The DNA for the CDR3 is TGTGCCATCAGTGACAGCACAGATACGCAGTATTTT. Protein sequence: CAISDSTDTQYF.

This clonotype was counted at least ten times. CDR3: CASSPSITDTQYF. The CDR3 DNA reads as TGTGCCAGCTCACCATCGATCACAGATACGCAGTATTTT. This chain joins TRBV18 and TRBJ2-3, with D unclear. CDR1 is KGHSH and CDR2 is LQKENI in the germline V gene. The CDR3 runs 13 residues. Trimming removed 2 bases from V and 2 bases from J, with 5 bases in between. Full variable domain (missing parts from reference TRBV18 and TRBJ2-3): NAGVMQNPRHLVRRRGQEARLRCSPMKGHSHVYWYRQLPEEGLKFMVYLQKENIIDESGMPKERFSAEFPKEGPSILRIQQVVRGDSAAYFCASSPSITDTQYFGPGTRLTVL.

This clonotype was seen only a few times. The chain carries TRBV11-2 and TRBJ2-1; TRBD2 aligns across 11 bases. CDR1 and CDR2 (germline): SGHAT, FQNNGV. V gave up 6 bases and J gave up 1 base; unmatched junction bases: 2. The CDR3 runs 15 residues. Written as DNA, the CDR3 is TGTGCCAGCAGTCTAGCGGGGGGATCCTACAATGAGCAGTTCTTC. As protein: CASSLAGGSYNEQFF.

J is TRBJ1-2 and V is TRBV20-1, with D tentatively TRBD1 (5 bases). V gave up 0 bases and J gave up 5 bases, with 10 bases separating them. Germline CDR1 and CDR2: DFQATT and SNEGSKA (reference sequence). The CDR3 consists of 13 residues. The CDR3 protein is CSARDMWGYGYTF. DNA of the CDR3: TGCAGTGCTAGAGATATGTGGGGGTATGGCTACACCTTC.

The J gene is TRBJ1-3, the V gene TRBV27; D is unclear. The germline V and J ends were trimmed by 9 bases and 0 bases, with 15 bases remaining between them. Per germline, CDR1 MNHEY and CDR2 SMNVEV (reference sequence). The CDR3 covers 15 residues. CDR3 nucleotide sequence: TGTGCCAGTGCCCCGAGTCCACCCTCTGGAAACACCATATATTTT. Protein product: CASAPSPPSGNTIYF.

In this sample, this clonotype turned up a few times. The chain recombines TRBV2 with TRBJ1-6; D is ambiguous. CDR1 and CDR2 from the germline V gene are SNHLY and FYNNEI. The CDR3 sequence is 14 residues long. V lost 10 bases and J lost 0, with 10 bases in between. The CDR3 sequence is CATTRFSYNSPLHF. CDR3 in DNA: TGTGCCACCACCCGTTTCTCCTATAATTCACCCCTCCACTTT.

Many counts were recorded for this clonotype. This rearrangement joins TRBV10-2 to TRBJ2-5, with D unclear. This CDR3 has 12 amino acids. The germline gives CDR1 WSHSY, CDR2 SAAADI. Trimming stripped 5 bases from V and 1 base from J, with 5 bases between. CDR3 nucleotides: TGCGCCAGCAGTCAAGGCCAAGAGACCCAGTACTTC. Amino acids: CASSQGQETQYF.

The J gene is TRBJ1-3, the V gene TRBV4-1; tentatively, D is TRBD1 (6 bases). This CDR3 region has 18 residues. In germline, CDR1 is MGHRA, CDR2 YSYEKL. Between the trimmed V and J ends, which lost 3 bases and 4 bases, there was a span of 22 bases. CDR3 nucleotides: TGCGCCAGCAGCCAGGGACGAGTCACAGGGTCACTCGGAAACACCATATATTTT. The encoded protein is CASSQGRVTGSLGNTIYF.

This clonotype was counted only a few times. The genes are TRBV30 and TRBJ1-1, with D hard to call. Trimming cost V 5 bases and J 5 bases, with 21 bases left between them. The CDR3 runs to 15 residues. Germline loops: CDR1 GTSNPN, CDR2 SVGIG (reference sequence). The CDR3 bases are TGTGCCTGGTCCCGAGACAATGGGGTAAAGACTGAAGCTTTCTTT. This gives the protein CAWSRDNGVKTEAFF.

In this sample, this clonotype turned up many times. This rearrangement joins TRBV4-3 to TRBJ1-2; perhaps TRBD1 as D (5 bases). The length of the CDR3 is 16 residues. The V gene's germline CDR1 is LGHNA and CDR2 YSLEER. Trimming left V 3 bases short and J 4 bases short, with 18 bases between. CDR3 loop: CASSHSPGPALYGYTF. In nucleotides, the CDR3 is TGCGCCAGCAGCCATTCCCCGGGACCTGCCCTCTATGGCTACACCTTC.